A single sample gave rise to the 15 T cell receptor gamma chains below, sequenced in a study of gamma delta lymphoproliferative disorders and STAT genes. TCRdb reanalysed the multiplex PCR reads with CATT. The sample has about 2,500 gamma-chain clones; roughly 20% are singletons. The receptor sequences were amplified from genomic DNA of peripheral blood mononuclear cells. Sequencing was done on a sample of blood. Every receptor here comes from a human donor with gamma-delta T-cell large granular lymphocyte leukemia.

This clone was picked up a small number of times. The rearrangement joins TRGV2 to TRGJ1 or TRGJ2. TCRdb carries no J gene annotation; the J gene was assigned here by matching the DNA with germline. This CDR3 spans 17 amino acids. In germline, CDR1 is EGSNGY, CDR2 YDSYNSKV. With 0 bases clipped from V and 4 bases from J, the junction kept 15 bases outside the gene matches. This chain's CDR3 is CATWDGPNPLPYYKKLF. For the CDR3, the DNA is TGTGCCACCTGGGACGGGCCTAACCCCTTGCCCTATTATAAGAAACTCTTT.

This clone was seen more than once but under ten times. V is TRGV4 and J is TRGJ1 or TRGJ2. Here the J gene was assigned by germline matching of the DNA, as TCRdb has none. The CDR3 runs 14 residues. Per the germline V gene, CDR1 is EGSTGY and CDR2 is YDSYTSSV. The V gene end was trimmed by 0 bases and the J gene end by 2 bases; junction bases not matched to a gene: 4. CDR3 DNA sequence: TGTGCCACCTGGGATGGGACTCATTATTATAAGAAACTCTTT. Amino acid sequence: CATWDGTHYYKKLF.

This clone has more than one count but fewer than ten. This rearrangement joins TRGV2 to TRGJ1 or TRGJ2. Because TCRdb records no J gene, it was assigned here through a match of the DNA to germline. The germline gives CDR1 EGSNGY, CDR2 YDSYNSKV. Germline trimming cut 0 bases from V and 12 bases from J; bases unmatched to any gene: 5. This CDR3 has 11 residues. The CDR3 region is CATWDGLAKLF. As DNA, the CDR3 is TGTGCCACCTGGGACGGGCTGGCGAAACTCTTT.

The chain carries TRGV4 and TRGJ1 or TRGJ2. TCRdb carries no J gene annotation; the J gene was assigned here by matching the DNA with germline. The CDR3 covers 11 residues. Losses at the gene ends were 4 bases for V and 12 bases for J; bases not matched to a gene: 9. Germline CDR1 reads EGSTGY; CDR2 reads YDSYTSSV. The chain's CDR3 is CATWDGRVKLF. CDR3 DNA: TGTGCCACCTGGGACGGGCGGGTGAAACTCTTT.

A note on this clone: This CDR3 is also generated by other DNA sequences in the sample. The CDR3 nucleotides read TGTGCCACCTGGGACGGCCCCTATTATAAGAAACTCTTT. Protein sequence: CATWDGPYYKKLF. The rearrangement joins TRGV2 to TRGJ1 or TRGJ2. TCRdb carries no J gene annotation; the J gene was assigned here by matching the DNA with germline. The CDR3 is made up of 13 amino acids. V was pared by 1 base and J by 4 bases, with 4 bases of the junction left unmatched. Germline lookup yields CDR1 EGSNGY and CDR2 YDSYNSKV.

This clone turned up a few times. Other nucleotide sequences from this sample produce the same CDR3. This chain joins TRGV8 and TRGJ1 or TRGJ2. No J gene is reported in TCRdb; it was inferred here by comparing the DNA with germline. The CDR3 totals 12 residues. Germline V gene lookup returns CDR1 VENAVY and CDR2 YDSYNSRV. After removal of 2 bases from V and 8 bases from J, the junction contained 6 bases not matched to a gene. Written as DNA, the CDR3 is TGTGCCACCTGGGATATCCCCCATAAGAAACTCTTT. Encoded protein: CATWDIPHKKLF.

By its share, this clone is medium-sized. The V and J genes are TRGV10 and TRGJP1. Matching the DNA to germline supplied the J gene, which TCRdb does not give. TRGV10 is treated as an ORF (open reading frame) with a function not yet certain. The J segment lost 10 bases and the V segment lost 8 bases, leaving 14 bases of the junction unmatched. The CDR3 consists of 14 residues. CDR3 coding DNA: TGTGCTGCGTGGGACTACCTATCGATTTGGTTCAAGATATTT. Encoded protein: CAAWDYLSIWFKIF.

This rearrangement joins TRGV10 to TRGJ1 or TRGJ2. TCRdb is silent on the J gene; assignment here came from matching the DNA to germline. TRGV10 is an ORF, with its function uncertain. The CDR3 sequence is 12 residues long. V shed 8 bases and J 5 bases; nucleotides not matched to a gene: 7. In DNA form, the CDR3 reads TGTGCTGCGTGGGCTCATAATTATAAGAAACTCTTT. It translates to CAAWAHNYKKLF.

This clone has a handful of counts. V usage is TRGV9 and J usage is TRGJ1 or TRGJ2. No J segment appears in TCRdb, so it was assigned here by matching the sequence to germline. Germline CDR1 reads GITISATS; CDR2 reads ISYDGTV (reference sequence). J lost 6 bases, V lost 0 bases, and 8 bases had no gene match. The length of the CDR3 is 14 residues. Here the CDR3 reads CALWEVRWGYKKLF. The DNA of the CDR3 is TGTGCCTTGTGGGAGGTGCGGTGGGGTTATAAGAAACTCTTT.

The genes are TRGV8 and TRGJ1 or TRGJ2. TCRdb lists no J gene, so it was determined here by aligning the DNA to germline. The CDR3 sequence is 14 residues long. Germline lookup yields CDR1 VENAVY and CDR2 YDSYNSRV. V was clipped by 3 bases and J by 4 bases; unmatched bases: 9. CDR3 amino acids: CATWDPLLYYKKLF. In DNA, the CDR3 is TGTGCCACCTGGGATCCCCTGCTCTATTATAAGAAACTCTTT.

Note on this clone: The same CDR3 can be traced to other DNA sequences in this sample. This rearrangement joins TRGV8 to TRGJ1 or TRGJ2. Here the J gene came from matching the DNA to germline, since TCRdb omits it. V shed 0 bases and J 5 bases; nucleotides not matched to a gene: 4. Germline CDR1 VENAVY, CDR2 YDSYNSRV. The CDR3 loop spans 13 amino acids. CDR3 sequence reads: CATWDRSNYKKLF. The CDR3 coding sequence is TGTGCCACCTGGGATAGGTCGAATTATAAGAAACTCTTT.

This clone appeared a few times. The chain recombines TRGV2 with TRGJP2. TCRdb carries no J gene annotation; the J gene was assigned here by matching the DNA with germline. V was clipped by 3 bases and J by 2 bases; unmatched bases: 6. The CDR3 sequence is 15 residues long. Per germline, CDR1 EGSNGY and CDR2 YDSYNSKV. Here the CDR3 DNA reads TGTGCCACCTGGGACAGAAGAAGTAGTGATTGGATCAAGACGTTT. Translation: CATWDRRSSDWIKTF.

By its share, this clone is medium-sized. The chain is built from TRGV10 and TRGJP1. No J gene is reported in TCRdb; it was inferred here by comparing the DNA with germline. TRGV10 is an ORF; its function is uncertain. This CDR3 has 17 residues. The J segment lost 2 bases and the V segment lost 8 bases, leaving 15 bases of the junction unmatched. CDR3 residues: CAAWDCTAPTTGWFKIF. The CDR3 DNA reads TGTGCTGCGTGGGATTGTACGGCTCCAACCACTGGTTGGTTCAAGATATTT.

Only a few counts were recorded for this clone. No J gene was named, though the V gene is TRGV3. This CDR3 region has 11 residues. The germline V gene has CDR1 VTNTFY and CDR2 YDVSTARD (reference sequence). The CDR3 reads CATWDKMNRVF. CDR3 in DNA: TGTGCCACCTGGGACAAGATGAATAGGGTCTTT.

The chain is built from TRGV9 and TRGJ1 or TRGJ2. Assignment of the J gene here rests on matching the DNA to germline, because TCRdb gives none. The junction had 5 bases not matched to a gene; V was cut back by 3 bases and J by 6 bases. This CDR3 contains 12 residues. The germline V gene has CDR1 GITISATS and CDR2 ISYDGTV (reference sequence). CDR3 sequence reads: CALWEFTYKKLF. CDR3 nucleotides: TGTGCCTTGTGGGAGTTTACTTATAAGAAACTCTTT.